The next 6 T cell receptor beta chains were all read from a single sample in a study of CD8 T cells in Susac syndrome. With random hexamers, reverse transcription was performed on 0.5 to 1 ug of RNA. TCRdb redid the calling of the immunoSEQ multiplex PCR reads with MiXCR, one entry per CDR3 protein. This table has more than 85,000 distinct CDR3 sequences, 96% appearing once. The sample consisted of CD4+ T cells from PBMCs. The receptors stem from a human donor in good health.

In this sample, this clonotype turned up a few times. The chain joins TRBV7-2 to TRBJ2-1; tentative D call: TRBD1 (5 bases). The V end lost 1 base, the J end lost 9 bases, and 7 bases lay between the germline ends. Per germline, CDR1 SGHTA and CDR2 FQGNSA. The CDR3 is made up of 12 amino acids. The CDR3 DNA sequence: TGTGCCAGCAGCTTAGGAAGGGGTGAGCAGTTCTTC. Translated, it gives CASSLGRGEQFF.

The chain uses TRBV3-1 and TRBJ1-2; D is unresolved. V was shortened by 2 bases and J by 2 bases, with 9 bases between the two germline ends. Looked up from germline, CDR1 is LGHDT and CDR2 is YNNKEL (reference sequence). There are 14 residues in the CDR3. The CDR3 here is CASSQLGLNYGYTF. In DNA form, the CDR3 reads TGTGCCAGCAGCCAATTGGGATTAAACTATGGCTACACCTTC.

CDR3 sequence: CASRRDSSPYQETQYF. The CDR3 bases are TGTGCCAGCAGGAGGGACAGTTCACCTTACCAAGAGACCCAGTACTTC. This chain joins TRBV6-2 or TRBV6-3 and TRBJ2-5; 7 bases align to TRBD1. V was pared by 6 bases and J by 0 bases, with 10 bases of the junction left unmatched. Looked up from germline, CDR1 is MNHEY and CDR2 is SVGEGT. The CDR3 length is 16 residues.

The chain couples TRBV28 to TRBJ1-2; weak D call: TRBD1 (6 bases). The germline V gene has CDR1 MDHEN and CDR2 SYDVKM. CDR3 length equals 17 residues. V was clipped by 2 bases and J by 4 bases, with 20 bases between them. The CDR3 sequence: CASSLQGLAGSSYGYTF. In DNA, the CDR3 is TGTGCCAGCAGTTTACAGGGGTTGGCGGGGTCCAGCTATGGCTACACCTTC.

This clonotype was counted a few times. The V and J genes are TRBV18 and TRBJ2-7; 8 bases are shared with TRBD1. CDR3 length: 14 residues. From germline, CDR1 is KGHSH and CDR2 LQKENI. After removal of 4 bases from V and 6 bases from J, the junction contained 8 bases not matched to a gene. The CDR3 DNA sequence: TGTGCCAGCTCACAAGGACAGGGAGGTTCCGAGCAGTACTTC. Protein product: CASSQGQGGSEQYF.

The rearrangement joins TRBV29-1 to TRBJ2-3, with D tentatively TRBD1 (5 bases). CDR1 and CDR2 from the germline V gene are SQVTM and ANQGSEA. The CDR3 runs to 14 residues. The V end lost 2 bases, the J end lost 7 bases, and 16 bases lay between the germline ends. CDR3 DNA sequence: TGCAGCGTTGAACCCCAGGGCACTGTGAATACGCAGTATTTT. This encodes CSVEPQGTVNTQYF.